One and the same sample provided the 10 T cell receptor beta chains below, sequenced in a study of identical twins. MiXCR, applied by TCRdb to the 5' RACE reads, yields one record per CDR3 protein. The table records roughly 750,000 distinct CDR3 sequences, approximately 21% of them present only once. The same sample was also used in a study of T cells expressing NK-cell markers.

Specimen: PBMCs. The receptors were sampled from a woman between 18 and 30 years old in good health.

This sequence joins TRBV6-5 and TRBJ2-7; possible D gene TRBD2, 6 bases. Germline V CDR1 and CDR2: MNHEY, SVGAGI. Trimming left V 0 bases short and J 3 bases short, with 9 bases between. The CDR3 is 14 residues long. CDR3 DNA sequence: TGTGCCAGCAGTTACTCCGCCGGGAGCTACGAGCAGTACTTC. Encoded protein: CASSYSAGSYEQYF.

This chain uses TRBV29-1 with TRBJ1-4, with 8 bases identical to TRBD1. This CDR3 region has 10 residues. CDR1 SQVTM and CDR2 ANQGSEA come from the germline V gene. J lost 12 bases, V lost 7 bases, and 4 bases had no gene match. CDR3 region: CSAMTGELFF. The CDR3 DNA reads TGCAGCGCCATGACAGGGGAACTGTTTTTT.

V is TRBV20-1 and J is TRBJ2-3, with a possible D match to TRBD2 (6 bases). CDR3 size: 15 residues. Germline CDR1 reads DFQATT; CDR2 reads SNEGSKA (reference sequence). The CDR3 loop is CSCDLTRGAGGTQYF. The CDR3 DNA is TGCAGCTGCGATCTGACTAGAGGGGCCGGGGGTACGCAGTATTTT.

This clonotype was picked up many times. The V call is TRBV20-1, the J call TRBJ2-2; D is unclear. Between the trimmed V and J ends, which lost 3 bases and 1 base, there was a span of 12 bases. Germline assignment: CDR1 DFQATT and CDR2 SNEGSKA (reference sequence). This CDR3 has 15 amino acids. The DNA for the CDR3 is TGCAGTGCTAGGGTCGGGTGGCGGAACACCGGGGAGCTGTTTTTT. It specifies CSARVGWRNTGELFF.

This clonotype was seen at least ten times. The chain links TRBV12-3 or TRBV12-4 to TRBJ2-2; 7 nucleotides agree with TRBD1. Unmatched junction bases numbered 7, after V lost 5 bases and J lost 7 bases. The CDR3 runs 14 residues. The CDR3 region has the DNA TGTGCCAGCAGTCGAGACAGGGTGGGCGGGGAGCTGTTTTTT. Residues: CASSRDRVGGELFF.

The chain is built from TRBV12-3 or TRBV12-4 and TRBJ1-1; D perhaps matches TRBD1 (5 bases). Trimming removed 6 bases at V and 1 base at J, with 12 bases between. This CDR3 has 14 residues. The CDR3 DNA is TGTGCCAGCAGCTGGGGACGGTCGAACACTGAAGCTTTCTTT. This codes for CASSWGRSNTEAFF.

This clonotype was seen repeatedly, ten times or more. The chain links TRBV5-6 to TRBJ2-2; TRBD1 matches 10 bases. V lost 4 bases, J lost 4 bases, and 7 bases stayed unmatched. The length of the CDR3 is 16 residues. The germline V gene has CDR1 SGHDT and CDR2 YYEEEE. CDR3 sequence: CASSLGTGEITGELFF. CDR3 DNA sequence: TGTGCCAGCAGCCTCGGGACAGGGGAGATCACCGGGGAGCTGTTTTTT.

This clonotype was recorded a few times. The CDR3 DNA reads as TGTGCCAGCACCCCGGACAGCTCCTACAATGAGCAGTTCTTC. This translates into CASTPDSSYNEQFF. This chain connects TRBV7-8 to TRBJ2-1, with D perhaps TRBD1 (6 bases). V was clipped by 7 bases and J by 0 bases, with 10 bases between them. From germline, CDR1 is SGHVS and CDR2 FQNEAQ. The CDR3 loop spans 14 amino acids.

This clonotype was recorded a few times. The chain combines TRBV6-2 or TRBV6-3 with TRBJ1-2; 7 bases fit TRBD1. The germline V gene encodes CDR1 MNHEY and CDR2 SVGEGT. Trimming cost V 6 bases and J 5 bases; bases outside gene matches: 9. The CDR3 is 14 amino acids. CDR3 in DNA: TGTGCCAGCAGACCGACCGGGACAGAATATGGCTACACCTTC. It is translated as CASRPTGTEYGYTF.

The CDR3 sequence: CASSQDVLYVAGEQFF. The CDR3 DNA reads TGCGCCAGCAGCCAAGACGTCTTATATGTAGCGGGGGAGCAGTTCTTC. The chain links TRBV4-3 to TRBJ2-1; 8 bases fit TRBD2. CDR1 and CDR2 from the germline V gene are LGHNA and YSLEER. V lost 0 bases and J lost 10; bases outside the gene matches: 11. The CDR3 contains 16 residues.